The subject of this entry is one TCR beta chain. The sample comes from a study of blood T cell repertoires in COVID-19. Study-wide background: PBMCs, B-cell-depleted T cells, or T cells provided the cDNA or gDNA that made up the material.

Per the authors' pipeline: Cell counts per sample came from amplifying reference gene primers. Assay used: immunoSEQ multiplex PCR; TCRdb lists only in-frame clones, some missing. V, J and clone size were drawn from that table, and D and trimming were deduced from the DNA. Here the sample spans approximately 50,000 clones, 89% being singletons. The sequencing sample was made of peripheral blood. This sequence was found in a human donor in a cohort sampled during active COVID-19.

The chain's CDR3 is CASSSGMNTEAFF. The CDR3 nucleotides read TGCGCCAGCAGCTCAGGAATGAACACTGAAGCTTTCTTT. The rearrangement uses TRBV5-1 and TRBJ1-1; D not certain. Germline V gene lookup returns CDR1 SGHRS and CDR2 YFSETQ. This CDR3 spans 13 amino acids. Between the trimmed V and J ends, which lost 3 bases and 0 bases, there was a span of 6 bases.